This passage covers 32 T cell receptor beta chains from one sample sequenced in a study of OX40 agonist ivuxolimab in advanced cancers. The table came from immunoSEQ multiplex PCR; TCRdb's copy has only in-frame clones and leaves some out. The sample includes 50,000 to 75,000 clones, about 86% seen only once; the top ten take about 1.2%. Specimen: CD4+ or CD8+ T cells sorted from blood, collected in a trial of the OX40 agonist ivuxolimab. These receptors originate from an adult with an advanced solid tumor such as melanoma, head and neck, liver or kidney cancer.

V gene TRBV7-3 combines with J gene TRBJ1-1; TRBD1 is a possible D gene (6 bases). The V end was cut by 2 bases, the J end by 4 bases, with 17 bases between. This CDR3 is 16 amino acids long. The germline V gene has CDR1 SGHTA and CDR2 FQGTGA. CDR3 amino acids: CASSLGGRQVFTEAFF. In nucleotides, the CDR3 is TGTGCCAGCAGCTTAGGGGGGCGACAGGTCTTCACTGAAGCTTTCTTT.

This chain connects TRBV7-7 to TRBJ2-5; D is perhaps TRBD1 (6 bases). CDR1 is SSHAT, CDR2 FNYEAQ, per germline (reference sequence). The V end lost 5 bases, the J end lost 4 bases, and 11 bases lay between the germline ends. The CDR3 spans 13 residues. The CDR3, as DNA: TGTGCCAGCAGCGTGGGACACCGAGAGACCCAGTACTTC. Protein sequence: CASSVGHRETQYF.

The CDR3 DNA sequence: TGCGCCAGCAGCGACAGGTCTCACACTGAAGCTTTCTTT. This translates into CASSDRSHTEAFF. The chain employs TRBV10-2 and TRBJ1-1; D possibly corresponds to TRBD1 (6 bases). The CDR3 totals 13 residues. Trimming removed 6 bases from V and 3 bases from J, with 11 bases in between. Germline V gene data show CDR1 as WSHSY and CDR2 as SAAADI.

The V gene is TRBV7-6, the J gene TRBJ2-2; possible D gene TRBD2, 5 bases. The V gene lost 1 base and the J gene lost 4 bases, with 10 bases spanning the gap. Germline V gene data show CDR1 as SGHVS and CDR2 as FNYEAQ. CDR3 length: 15 residues. The CDR3 sequence is CASSLVGGFTGELFF. CDR3 DNA sequence: TGTGCCAGCAGCTTAGTAGGAGGATTCACCGGGGAGCTGTTTTTT.

The gene calls are TRBV5-5 and TRBJ1-5; weak D call: TRBD1 (6 bases). Germline CDR1 is SGHKS and CDR2 is YYEKEE (reference sequence). Trimming shortened V by 0 bases and J by 7 bases, and 14 bases separated the two germline ends. This CDR3 is 15 amino acids long. CDR3 in amino acids: CASSLDQGLRQPQHF. DNA of the CDR3: TGTGCCAGCAGCTTGGATCAGGGGCTGCGGCAGCCCCAGCATTTT.

The V call is TRBV7-9, the J call TRBJ2-7; 7 bases map to TRBD1. The ends lost 5 bases at V and 7 bases at J; junction bases unmatched: 8. Germline assignment: CDR1 SEHNR and CDR2 FQNEAQ (reference sequence). The CDR3 consists of 13 residues. The CDR3 nucleotides are TGTGCCAGCAGCCCGACAGGGACGGGGGAGCAGTACTTC. Amino acids: CASSPTGTGEQYF.

The V call is TRBV19, the J call TRBJ1-4, with D perhaps matching TRBD1 (6 bases). Germline CDR1 LNHDA, CDR2 SQIVND (reference sequence). CDR3 length: 15 amino acids. Between the trimmed V and J ends, which lost 4 bases and 7 bases, there was a span of 16 bases. DNA of the CDR3: TGTGCCAGTAGTACTGTGGACAGTATTGGTGAAAAACTGTTTTTT. Its translation: CASSTVDSIGEKLFF.

The chain employs TRBV6-5 and TRBJ1-1; 9 bases agree with TRBD1. Germline-derived CDR1 and CDR2 are MNHEY and SVGAGI. The CDR3 is made up of 14 amino acids. V trimming: 4 bases; J trimming: 7 bases; junction bases outside the gene matches: 7. The CDR3 spells CASSSLGQGGEAFF. CDR3 coding DNA: TGTGCCAGCAGTTCCTTGGGACAGGGTGGTGAAGCTTTCTTT.

The J gene is TRBJ1-3, the V gene TRBV18; D is possibly TRBD1 (6 bases). V was shortened by 3 bases and J by 4 bases, with 7 bases between the two germline ends. This CDR3 is built from 13 residues. Germline values: CDR1 KGHSH, CDR2 LQKENI. The CDR3 DNA sequence: TGTGCCAGCTCACCGGGACAAGGAAACACCATATATTTT. It is translated as CASSPGQGNTIYF.

V is TRBV7-9 and J is TRBJ1-4; D perhaps matches TRBD1 (5 bases). Per the germline V gene, CDR1 is SEHNR and CDR2 is FQNEAQ (reference sequence). The CDR3 extends over 15 amino acids. The V end lost 3 bases, the J end lost 0 bases, and 8 bases lay between the germline ends. CDR3 coding DNA: TGTGCCAGCAGCTTGACAGACGCAACTAATGAAAAACTGTTTTTT. The encoded protein is CASSLTDATNEKLFF.

The chain is built from TRBV18 and TRBJ2-1; 7 bases fit TRBD1. Germline assignment: CDR1 KGHSH and CDR2 LQKENI. The length of the CDR3 is 13 residues. Trimming removed 5 bases from V and 6 bases from J; junction bases left unmatched: 4. The CDR3 bases are TGTGCCAGCTCAACCGGGACAGCCAATGAGCAGTTCTTC. Translated: CASSTGTANEQFF.

V is TRBV6-1 and J is TRBJ1-5, with 9 bases aligning to TRBD1. Germline CDR1 reads MNHNS; CDR2 reads SASEGT. The CDR3 loop spans 15 amino acids. The V and J ends lost 4 bases and 7 bases, in that order; junction bases with no gene match: 8. CDR3 sequence (DNA): TGTGCCAGCAGTGGGCACAGGGGGCAGGGGCAGCCCCAGCATTTT. Translated, it gives CASSGHRGQGQPQHF.

J is TRBJ2-3 and V is TRBV5-1; TRBD2 agrees at 9 bases. The CDR3 has 16 amino acids. Germline-derived CDR1 and CDR2 are SGHRS and YFSETQ. After removal of 5 bases from V and 2 bases from J, the junction contained 9 bases not matched to a gene. DNA for the CDR3: TGCGCCAGCAGTCTTACTAGCGGGTCTATCACAGATACGCAGTATTTT. This sequence encodes CASSLTSGSITDTQYF.

The chain carries TRBV18 and TRBJ1-4; D is possibly TRBD1 (5 bases). The germline CDR1 and CDR2 sequences are KGHSH and LQKENI. The CDR3 loop spans 14 amino acids. V shed 6 bases and J shed 8 bases, with 16 bases lying between them. The CDR3 DNA follows: TGTGCCAGCTCTGGTGGGGCTTTCCGAGAAAAACTGTTTTTT. Translated, it gives CASSGGAFREKLFF.

The CDR3 protein is CSASGANVLTF. The CDR3 DNA follows: TGCAGTGCTAGCGGGGCCAACGTCCTGACTTTC. The rearrangement uses TRBV20-1 and TRBJ2-6; D is undetermined. The CDR3 is 11 residues long. V was shortened by 3 bases and J by 4 bases, with 1 base between the two germline ends. Germline V gene data show CDR1 as DFQATT and CDR2 as SNEGSKA (reference sequence).

The gene calls are TRBV19 and TRBJ1-5; D not resolved. Germline CDR1 and CDR2: LNHDA and SQIVND (reference sequence). The CDR3 loop spans 15 amino acids. V lost 5 bases, J lost 2 bases, and 13 bases lay in between. DNA of the CDR3: TGTGCCAGTAGTGTCGACCGAAGGGGCAATCAGCCCCAGCATTTT. Translating it yields CASSVDRRGNQPQHF.

The gene calls are TRBV7-3 and TRBJ1-1; D is undetermined. This CDR3 region has 13 residues. Germline CDR1 is SGHTA and CDR2 is FQGTGA. V gave up 5 bases and J gave up 1 base, with 8 bases separating them. The CDR3 loop is CASSADGNTEAFF. In DNA form, the CDR3 reads TGTGCCAGCAGCGCCGACGGGAACACTGAAGCTTTCTTT.

The chain carries TRBV7-6 and TRBJ1-2, with D possibly matching TRBD1 (6 bases). Trimming shortened V by 0 bases and J by 3 bases, and 11 bases separated the two germline ends. CDR3 length equals 15 residues. Germline CDR1 is SGHVS and CDR2 is FNYEAQ. The CDR3 here is CASSLAEGGDYGYTF. CDR3 nucleotide sequence: TGTGCCAGCAGCTTAGCGGAGGGGGGCGACTATGGCTACACCTTC.

CDR3 in DNA: TGTGCCAGCAGTGTTATTGGACAGTCTTACTATGGCTACACCTTC. It translates to CASSVIGQSYYGYTF. This rearrangement joins TRBV6-5 to TRBJ1-2, with D perhaps TRBD1 (6 bases). V lost 5 bases, J lost 3 bases, and 16 bases lay in between. CDR3 length: 15 residues. Germline CDR1 and CDR2: MNHEY and SVGAGI.

CDR3 nucleotides: TGCGCCAGCAGTACAGGGGGCGCCCCGGCCAAAAACATTCAGTACTTC. This sequence encodes CASSTGGAPAKNIQYF. The chain links TRBV5-1 to TRBJ2-4, with TRBD1 matching over 9 bases. CDR3 length equals 16 residues. With 5 bases clipped from V and 1 base from J, the junction kept 7 bases outside the gene matches. Germline lookup yields CDR1 SGHRS and CDR2 YFSETQ.

This clone was observed a single time. The chain is built from TRBV19 and TRBJ2-7, with D perhaps matching TRBD1 (6 bases). Deletions cut 0 bases from V and 7 bases from J, with 16 bases between. Germline V lookup: CDR1 LNHDA, CDR2 SQIVND (reference sequence). The CDR3 covers 15 residues. CDR3 region: CASSIDASGVGEQYF. The CDR3 DNA reads TGTGCCAGTAGTATAGACGCATCAGGGGTGGGGGAGCAGTACTTC.

This sequence joins TRBV25-1 and TRBJ1-1; TRBD1 aligns across 7 bases. Germline loops: CDR1 MGHDK, CDR2 SYGVNS. This CDR3 region has 14 residues. Losses at the gene ends were 3 bases for V and 7 bases for J; bases not matched to a gene: 8. Here the CDR3 reads CASSEELQGDEAFF. In nucleotides, the CDR3 is TGTGCCAGCAGTGAGGAACTGCAGGGGGATGAAGCTTTCTTT. Together with reference TRBV25-1 and TRBJ1-1, the CDR3 gives the full variable domain: EADIYQTPRYLVIGTGKKITLECSQTMGHDKMYWYQQDPGMELHLIHYSYGVNSTEKGDLSSESTVSRIRTEHFPLTLESARPSHTSQYLCASSEELQGDEAFFGQGTRLTVV.

V is TRBV7-8 and J is TRBJ1-5; D may be TRBD1 (5 bases). Trimming left V 1 base short and J 9 bases short, with 19 bases between. CDR3 length equals 16 residues. In germline, CDR1 is SGHVS, CDR2 FQNEAQ. In DNA form, the CDR3 reads TGTGCCAGCAGCTTAGAGGGTTGGCAGGGAAAGCGGCCCCAGCATTTT. Translation: CASSLEGWQGKRPQHF.

The CDR3 bases are TGTGCCAGCAGCTTAGGGGGTAGTAGGAAAGAGACCCAGTACTTC. It codes for CASSLGGSRKETQYF. V gene TRBV7-9 combines with J gene TRBJ2-5; D unclear. The V end was cut by 1 base, the J end by 3 bases, with 12 bases between. The germline V gene has CDR1 SEHNR and CDR2 FQNEAQ (reference sequence). CDR3 length: 15 residues.

The gene calls are TRBV6-6 and TRBJ2-7, with a weak D call TRBD2 (7 bases). Trimming pared 0 bases from V and 1 base from J, leaving 13 bases between. The length of the CDR3 is 16 residues. CDR1 is MNHNY, CDR2 SVGAGI, per germline (reference sequence). In nucleotides, the CDR3 is TGTGCCAGCAGTTACTCGTTAAAGGGGGGGTCCTACGAGCAGTACTTC. Amino acids: CASSYSLKGGSYEQYF.

As regards this clone: At one end, the junction sequence differs from germline, possibly due to a read error. This sequence joins TRBV7-6 and TRBJ2-2, with TRBD2 identical over 7 bases. This CDR3 spans 17 amino acids. Germline V gene lookup returns CDR1 SGHVS and CDR2 FNYEAQ. CDR3 residues: CASSQPRGGVRPGGLFF. The CDR3 nucleotides are TGTGCCAGCAGTCAACCCCGGGGAGGCGTCCGGCCGGGGGGGCTGTTTTTT.

The V call is TRBV7-8, the J call TRBJ2-7; 9 bases are shared with TRBD1. There are 15 residues in the CDR3. V trimming: 4 bases; J trimming: 3 bases; junction bases outside the gene matches: 7. Germline CDR1 and CDR2: SGHVS and FQNEAQ. For the CDR3, the DNA is TGTGCCAGCAGCTACTACGGACAGGGGAACTACGAGCAGTACTTC. This codes for CASSYYGQGNYEQYF.

CDR3: CASSGGGRASRRANVLTF. CDR3 DNA: TGTGCCAGCAGCGGAGGGGGTAGGGCCAGTCGTAGGGCCAACGTCCTGACTTTC. The J gene is TRBJ2-6, the V gene TRBV9, with D possibly matching TRBD1 (6 bases). V was cut by 3 bases and J by 5 bases, with 21 bases left in between. Germline CDR1 reads SGDLS; CDR2 reads YYNGEE. The CDR3 is 18 amino acids.

The chain joins TRBV5-6 to TRBJ1-1; D ambiguous. Trimming removed 2 bases from V and 3 bases from J, with 17 bases in between. The CDR3 is 16 amino acids. Germline assignment: CDR1 SGHDT and CDR2 YYEEEE. For the CDR3, the DNA is TGTGCCAGCAGCTTTATTTTTGTGGGGATGGACACTGAAGCTTTCTTT. Residues: CASSFIFVGMDTEAFF.

By frequency in the sample, this clone is medium-sized. The rearrangement links TRBV4-1 to TRBJ2-2; a possible D gene is TRBD1 (5 bases). The germline CDR1 and CDR2 sequences are MGHRA and YSYEKL. This CDR3 is built from 17 residues. V lost 1 base and J 4 bases, leaving 16 bases between the germline ends. The CDR3 DNA is TGCGCCAGCAGCCAAGTTTTGCACAGGTCTAGCACCGGGGAGCTGTTTTTT. It encodes CASSQVLHRSSTGELFF.

V usage is TRBV27 and J usage is TRBJ2-7; TRBD1 matches 9 bases. After removal of 2 bases from V and 2 bases from J, the junction contained 4 bases not matched to a gene. Germline-derived CDR1 and CDR2 are MNHEY and SMNVEV (reference sequence). The CDR3 runs 15 residues. CDR3 loop: CASSLADRGTYEQYF. CDR3 bases: TGTGCCAGCAGTTTAGCGGACAGGGGAACCTACGAGCAGTACTTC.

CDR3 bases: TGTGCCAGCAGCTTAGCAGTGAACACTGAAGCTTTCTTT. As protein: CASSLAVNTEAFF. The chain couples TRBV11-3 to TRBJ1-1; D not resolved. This CDR3 has 13 residues. The germline V and J ends were trimmed by 1 base and 0 bases, with 3 bases remaining between them. Per the germline V gene, CDR1 is SGHNT and CDR2 is YENEEA. Variable domain in full (rest from reference TRBV11-3 and TRBJ1-1): EAGVVQSPRYKIIEKKQPVAFWCNPISGHNTLYWYLQNLGQGPELLIRYENEEAVDDSQLPKDRFSAERLKGVDSTLKIQPAELGDSAVYLCASSLAVNTEAFFGQGTRLTVV.